These 32 T cell receptor beta chains were sequenced from one sample in a study of T cell repertoires in cytomegalovirus infection. Via MiXCR, TCRdb re-called the reads, giving one row per CDR3 protein. In the table there are some 300,000 distinct CDR3 sequences, 8% to 10% of which are singletons. The sample taken for sequencing was PBMCs. All receptors derive from a human donor in good health (CMV status not recorded). Some clones in this sample may be carry-over from other donors' samples.

In this sample, this clonotype turned up a few times. The CDR3 loop is CSAREKYEQFF. Written as DNA, the CDR3 is TGCAGTGCTAGAGAAAAGTATGAGCAGTTCTTC. The J gene is TRBJ2-1, the V gene TRBV20-1; no clear D. The V end lost 0 bases, the J end lost 8 bases, and 5 bases lay between the germline ends. This CDR3 is built from 11 residues. Germline V gene lookup returns CDR1 DFQATT and CDR2 SNEGSKA (reference sequence).

This clonotype was seen many times. The chain carries TRBV28 and TRBJ1-1; D is undetermined. This CDR3 has 14 residues. Trimming pared 3 bases from V and 1 base from J, leaving 9 bases between. The germline V gene encodes CDR1 MDHEN and CDR2 SYDVKM. The CDR3 nucleotides are TGTGCCAGCAGTTTCGGGAGGAGGAACACTGAAGCTTTCTTT. It encodes CASSFGRRNTEAFF.

This clonotype was seen repeatedly, ten times or more. This sequence joins TRBV28 and TRBJ1-5; 7 bases are shared with TRBD1. This CDR3 is built from 17 residues. The germline V gene has CDR1 MDHEN and CDR2 SYDVKM. V was pared by 2 bases and J by 3 bases, with 10 bases of the junction left unmatched. The CDR3 bases are TGTGCCAGCAGTTTACGTAGGGGGACAGAATTCAATCAGCCCCAGCATTTT. It translates to CASSLRRGTEFNQPQHF.

This clonotype appeared many times. The V and J genes are TRBV28 and TRBJ1-4; a possible D gene is TRBD1 (6 bases). This CDR3 is 14 amino acids long. Germline-derived CDR1 and CDR2 are MDHEN and SYDVKM. Trimming pared 4 bases from V and 8 bases from J, leaving 14 bases between. CDR3: CASSSAGEEEKLFF. CDR3 DNA sequence: TGTGCCAGCAGTTCGGCAGGGGAAGAGGAAAAACTGTTTTTT.

The table lists this clonotype with many counts. The gene calls are TRBV7-2 and TRBJ1-2; D is unclear. The V gene's germline CDR1 is SGHTA and CDR2 FQGNSA. This CDR3 comprises 13 residues. Trimming removed 1 base at V and 4 bases at J, with 7 bases between. The CDR3 bases are TGTGCCAGCAGCTTAGTGGGCATCTATGGCTACACCTTC. This codes for CASSLVGIYGYTF.

This clonotype was recorded many times. The rearrangement joins TRBV7-9 to TRBJ1-1; D gene uncertain. The germline gives CDR1 SEHNR, CDR2 FQNEAQ (reference sequence). The CDR3 length is 14 residues. The V end lost 6 bases, the J end lost 7 bases, and 18 bases lay between the germline ends. The CDR3 DNA follows: TGTGCCAGCAGTAATACTAGGGAGGTGATTGAAGCTTTCTTT. Its translation is CASSNTREVIEAFF. The full variable domain, completed using reference TRBV7-9 and TRBJ1-1, is DTGVSQNPRHKITKRGQNVTFRCDPISEHNRLYWYRQTLGQGPEFLTYFQNEAQLEKSRLLSDRFSAERPKGSFSTLEIQRTEQGDSAMYLCASSNTREVIEAFFGQGTRLTVV.

This clonotype occurred a few times. The chain carries TRBV9 and TRBJ2-1; D is unclear. Germline V gene data show CDR1 as SGDLS and CDR2 as YYNGEE. Trimming took 4 bases from V and 0 from J, leaving 11 bases between them. The CDR3 runs 15 residues. The CDR3 DNA reads as TGTGCCAGCAGCTTCGATATTAGCTCCTACAATGAGCAGTTCTTC. As protein: CASSFDISSYNEQFF. The variable domain in full, with the rest retrieved from reference TRBV9 and TRBJ2-1, is DSGVTQTPKHLITATGQRVTLRCSPRSGDLSVYWYQQSLDQGLQFLIQYYNGEERAKGNILERFSAQQFPDLHSELNLSSLELGDSALYFCASSFDISSYNEQFFGPGTRLTVL.

This clonotype was observed at least ten times. The CDR3 region is CASSQDSLGSRGAEAFF. In DNA form, the CDR3 reads TGTGCCAGCAGCCAAGATAGCCTCGGCTCAAGGGGGGCTGAAGCTTTCTTT. V gene TRBV4-2 combines with J gene TRBJ1-1, with D perhaps TRBD1 (6 bases). The germline gives CDR1 LGHNA, CDR2 YNFKEQ. V shed 0 bases and J shed 6 bases, with 20 bases lying between them. The CDR3 contains 17 residues.

This clonotype was seen a handful of times. The chain joins TRBV14 to TRBJ2-1, with 11 bases fitting TRBD2. Trimming took 1 base from V and 9 from J; bases not matched to a gene: 8. The CDR3 has 16 amino acids. Germline CDR1 reads SGHDN; CDR2 reads FVKESK. Written as DNA, the CDR3 is TGTGCCAGCAGCCAAGTCCGTGGCCTAGCGGGAGGTGAGCAGTTCTTC. It encodes CASSQVRGLAGGEQFF.

This clonotype was observed at least ten times. V gene TRBV10-3 combines with J gene TRBJ1-1, with 10 bases lining up with TRBD1. CDR3 length: 19 residues. The germline V gene encodes CDR1 ENHRY and CDR2 SYGVKD. J gave up 2 bases and V 6 bases, and 18 bases lay outside the gene matches. CDR3 sequence: CAIRRLSGQGKRGNTEAFF. The CDR3 coding sequence is TGTGCCATCAGACGACTATCGGGACAGGGGAAGAGGGGAAACACTGAAGCTTTCTTT.

This clonotype was counted between two and nine times. This rearrangement joins TRBV20-1 to TRBJ2-1; D unclear. Germline V lookup: CDR1 DFQATT, CDR2 SNEGSKA (reference sequence). There are 10 residues in the CDR3. V dropped 7 bases and J dropped 1 base, with 2 bases sitting between them. In DNA, the CDR3 is TGCAGTGTTTCCTACAATGAGCAGTTCTTC. As protein: CSVSYNEQFF.

This clonotype was counted at least ten times. This rearrangement joins TRBV7-2 to TRBJ1-4; D might be TRBD1 (5 bases). Germline assignment: CDR1 SGHTA and CDR2 FQGNSA. The CDR3 loop spans 12 amino acids. Trimming left V 5 bases short and J 7 bases short, with 8 bases between. The CDR3 DNA reads as TGTGCCAGCAGCCGGGGGGTTGAAAAACTGTTTTTT. Amino acids: CASSRGVEKLFF.

This clonotype was observed at least ten times. J is TRBJ1-1 and V is TRBV7-4; no clear D gene. The length of the CDR3 is 16 residues. Germline-derived CDR1 and CDR2 are SGHVT and SQSDAQ. The V end lost 0 bases, the J end lost 0 bases, and 11 bases lay between the germline ends. CDR3 DNA sequence: TGTGCCAGCAGCTTAGCGTGTGGGCAGTTGAACACTGAAGCTTTCTTT. It translates to CASSLACGQLNTEAFF. The variable domain in full, with the rest retrieved from reference TRBV7-4 and TRBJ1-1, is GAGVSQSPRYKVAKRGRDVALRCDSISGHVTLYWYRQTLGQGSEVLTYSQSDAQRDKSGRPSGRFSAERPERSVSTLKIQRTEQGDSAVYLCASSLACGQLNTEAFFGQGTRLTVV.

This clonotype was seen at least ten times. The J gene is TRBJ1-2, the V gene TRBV12-5; D might be TRBD1 (6 bases). The CDR3 loop spans 17 amino acids. CDR1 is LGHNT, CDR2 FRNRAP, per germline. The V end was cut by 3 bases, the J end by 3 bases, with 20 bases between. The CDR3 reads CASGFAAGTSEDYGYTF. In DNA, the CDR3 is TGTGCTAGTGGTTTCGCCGCCGGGACAAGCGAAGACTATGGCTACACCTTC. Full variable domain (missing parts from reference TRBV12-5 and TRBJ1-2): DARVTQTPRHKVTEMGQEVTMRCQPILGHNTVFWYRQTMMQGLELLAYFRNRAPLDDSGMPKDRFSAEMPDATLATLKIQPSEPRDSAVYFCASGFAAGTSEDYGYTFGSGTRLTVV.

This clonotype was seen repeatedly, ten times or more. The gene calls are TRBV12-3 or TRBV12-4 and TRBJ1-1; D perhaps matches TRBD1 (6 bases). The CDR3 has 15 residues. Deletions cut 1 base from V and 1 base from J, with 10 bases between. The CDR3 spells CASSLVGGSNTEAFF. The DNA of the CDR3 is TGTGCCAGCAGTTTAGTGGGGGGCTCGAACACTGAAGCTTTCTTT.

There are many counts of this clonotype. V usage is TRBV12-3 or TRBV12-4 and J usage is TRBJ1-3; no definite D call. The CDR3 length is 14 residues. V shed 7 bases and J shed 0 bases, with 10 bases lying between them. CDR3 sequence reads: CASNLDLSGNTIYF. The CDR3 region has the DNA TGTGCCAGCAACCTAGACCTCTCTGGAAACACCATATATTTT.

Many counts were recorded for this clonotype. The V call is TRBV7-2, the J call TRBJ2-2, with a tentative D call TRBD1 (6 bases). In germline, CDR1 is SGHTA, CDR2 FQGNSA. The CDR3 is 16 amino acids. Trimming took 5 bases from V and 7 from J, leaving 20 bases between them. The CDR3 spells CASSTYRAPKGGELFF. CDR3 coding DNA: TGTGCCAGCAGCACGTACAGGGCGCCGAAGGGCGGGGAGCTGTTTTTT.

Many counts were recorded for this clonotype. The gene calls are TRBV2 and TRBJ1-1; 7 bases match TRBD1. Germline V CDR1 and CDR2: SNHLY, FYNNEI. The trim removed 9 bases at V and 1 base at J, leaving 5 bases unmatched. The CDR3 length is 13 residues. The CDR3 DNA is TGTGCCAGTCATAGGACAGGGAACACTGAAGCTTTCTTT. Translation: CASHRTGNTEAFF.

This clonotype showed up many times. The V gene is TRBV28, the J gene TRBJ2-3; no reliable D call. The CDR3 has 14 residues. From germline, CDR1 is MDHEN and CDR2 SYDVKM. V lost 3 bases to trimming and J lost 2 bases, with 9 bases between them. The CDR3 reads CASSLAADTDTQYF. CDR3 bases: TGTGCCAGCAGTTTGGCCGCGGACACAGATACGCAGTATTTT.

This clonotype has a count of ten or more. This sequence joins TRBV18 and TRBJ1-2; possibly TRBD1 for D (5 bases). This CDR3 region has 16 residues. V lost 2 bases, J lost 0 bases, and 13 bases lay in between. The V gene's germline CDR1 is KGHSH and CDR2 LQKENI. CDR3 protein: CASSPAGSEANYGYTF. The CDR3 bases are TGTGCCAGCTCACCAGCAGGGTCCGAAGCTAACTATGGCTACACCTTC.

This clonotype has ten or more counts. The CDR3 sequence is CASSYSDRALYNSPLHF. For the CDR3, the DNA is TGTGCCAGCAGTTACTCGGACAGGGCCCTCTATAATTCACCCCTCCACTTT. The chain joins TRBV6-5 to TRBJ1-6; 8 bases fit TRBD1. Unmatched junction bases numbered 4, after V lost 0 bases and J lost 3 bases. Germline V gene lookup returns CDR1 MNHEY and CDR2 SVGAGI. This CDR3 region has 17 residues.

This clonotype was found many times. V and J are TRBV12-3 or TRBV12-4 and TRBJ1-1, with 7 nucleotides matching TRBD1. V shed 8 bases and J 8 bases; nucleotides not matched to a gene: 5. The CDR3 is 11 residues long. The CDR3: CASLEQGEAFF. CDR3 nucleotide sequence: TGTGCCAGCCTTGAACAGGGGGAAGCTTTCTTT.

This clonotype showed up many times. The chain carries TRBV7-6 and TRBJ1-2; D not certain. V was cut by 4 bases and J by 4 bases, with 13 bases left in between. Germline V gives CDR1 SGHVS, CDR2 FNYEAQ. The CDR3 contains 14 residues. CDR3 region: CASSYTSTGYGYTF. CDR3 nucleotide sequence: TGTGCCAGCAGCTATACTTCAACGGGCTATGGCTACACCTTC.

At least ten counts were recorded for this clonotype. The CDR3 sequence: CASTVSQGGEAFF. DNA of the CDR3: TGTGCCAGCACGGTGTCTCAAGGGGGTGAAGCTTTCTTT. The chain recombines TRBV6-2 or TRBV6-3 with TRBJ1-1; D is possibly TRBD1 (6 bases). Trimming pared 7 bases from V and 7 bases from J, leaving 16 bases between. Looked up from germline, CDR1 is MNHEY and CDR2 is SVGEGT. This CDR3 spans 13 amino acids.

With respect to this clonotype: A much larger clone lies a single base off, so this may be a read error. The chain carries TRBV28 and TRBJ1-5, with D possibly TRBD1 on 5 matching bases. Germline V gene data show CDR1 as MDHEN and CDR2 as SYDVKM. CDR3 length: 15 residues. CDR3 amino acids: CASSIQEYSNQPRHF. CDR3 nucleotide sequence: TGTGCCAGCAGTATACAGGAATATAGCAATCAGCCCCGGCATTTT. Together with reference TRBV28 and TRBJ1-5, the CDR3 gives the full variable domain: DVKVTQSSRYLVKRTGEKVFLECVQDMDHENMFWYRQDPGLGLRLIYFSYDVKMKEKGDIPEGYSVSREKKERFSLILESASTNQTSMYLCASSIQEYSNQPRHFGDGTRLSIL.

The chain couples TRBV6-5 to TRBJ2-1; the D is unclear. Trimming left V 0 bases short and J 6 bases short, with 6 bases between. This CDR3 has 13 amino acids. Germline V lookup: CDR1 MNHEY, CDR2 SVGAGI. The CDR3 DNA reads TGTGCCAGCAGTTACTCGAAACTCAATGAGCAGTTCTTC. It yields the protein CASSYSKLNEQFF.

Many counts were recorded for this clonotype. The V and J genes are TRBV28 and TRBJ2-1; unclear D gene. Per the germline V gene, CDR1 is MDHEN and CDR2 is SYDVKM. Trimming shortened V by 4 bases and J by 4 bases, and 8 bases separated the two germline ends. The CDR3 consists of 13 residues. The CDR3 reads CASSSQNYNEQFF. The CDR3 nucleotides are TGTGCCAGCAGTTCCCAGAATTACAATGAGCAGTTCTTC.

This clonotype was counted at least ten times. The rearrangement links TRBV7-2 to TRBJ2-7; the D is unclear. The V and J ends lost 5 bases and 3 bases respectively, with 8 bases between them. This CDR3 contains 12 residues. Germline V gene lookup returns CDR1 SGHTA and CDR2 FQGNSA. CDR3 region: CASSQALYEQYF. Written as DNA, the CDR3 is TGTGCCAGCAGCCAGGCCCTCTACGAGCAGTACTTC.

The chain joins TRBV20-1 to TRBJ1-2, with D perhaps matching TRBD1 (6 bases). The CDR3 has 15 residues. Trimming stripped 1 base from V and 9 bases from J, with 21 bases between. Germline CDR1 DFQATT, CDR2 SNEGSKA (reference sequence). This CDR3 is CSARATGGSRGSYTF. DNA of the CDR3: TGCAGTGCTAGAGCCACCGGGGGCTCTCGGGGTAGCTACACCTTC.

In this sample, this clonotype turned up many times. The V and J genes are TRBV7-9 and TRBJ1-1, with 7 positions matching TRBD1. This CDR3 spans 13 amino acids. J was trimmed by 7 bases and V by 1 base; bases with no gene match: 3. Germline V CDR1 and CDR2: SEHNR, FQNEAQ (reference sequence). CDR3 DNA sequence: TGTGCCAGCAGCTTAGAGGGGGCGCGTGAAGCTTTCTTT. This sequence encodes CASSLEGAREAFF.

This clonotype was recorded many times. V is TRBV7-2 and J is TRBJ1-2, with D maybe TRBD1 (5 bases). Trimming removed 0 bases at V and 8 bases at J, with 22 bases between. The CDR3 length is 17 residues. From germline, CDR1 is SGHTA and CDR2 FQGNSA. The CDR3 spells CASSLAGTTLSARGYTF. The CDR3 region has the DNA TGTGCCAGCAGCTTAGCTGGGACGACCCTCTCCGCGAGGGGCTACACCTTC. Looking up the rest from reference TRBV7-2 and TRBJ1-2 gives the full variable domain: GAGVSQSPSNKVTEKGKDVELRCDPISGHTALYWYRQSLGQGLEFLIYFQGNSAPDKSGLPSDRFSAERTGGSVSTLTIQRTQQEDSAVYLCASSLAGTTLSARGYTFGSGTRLTVV.

This clonotype was detected many times. This chain links TRBV14 with TRBJ1-4; 9 nucleotides align to TRBD1. This CDR3 region has 19 residues. Germline V gene lookup returns CDR1 SGHDN and CDR2 FVKESK. Unmatched junction bases numbered 8, after V lost 0 bases and J lost 0 bases. DNA for the CDR3: TGTGCCAGCAGCCAAGACACGAAGACAGGGGGAACAACTAATGAAAAACTGTTTTTT. It specifies CASSQDTKTGGTTNEKLFF.